This TCR beta chain was sequenced for a study of shared clonotypes between healthy human individuals. As concerns this clone: Other DNA sequences in this sample translate to the same CDR3.

The CDR3 is 15 residues long. The germline V gene encodes CDR1 WNHNN and CDR2 SYGVQD (reference sequence). V was shortened by 0 bases and J by 1 base, with 9 bases between the two germline ends. Libraries were prepared by immunoSEQ multiplex PCR; TCRdb keeps only in-frame clonotypes and omits some of them. This sample carries around 2.3 million clones, 95% of them seen once, and the ten largest clones take roughly 0.13%. What was sequenced was naive CD4+ T cells sorted from blood. Specified subset: CD45RA+ positively selected. The clonotype was recovered from a man younger than 35 in good health. The rearrangement uses TRBV10-1 and TRBJ1-1; TRBD1 is a possible D gene (6 bases). CDR3 bases: TGCGCCAGCAGTGAGTCGGGGGCTGGGAACACTGAAGCTTTCTTT. Translated, it gives CASSESGAGNTEAFF.